Below, 17 T cell receptor beta chains from the same sample are listed, as sequenced in a study of blood T cells in healthy people across ages. It was with a sample-barcoded 5' primer and a J-beta primer mix that a second PCR of roughly 6 to 12 cycles was run. TCRdb ran MiXCR on the 5' RACE reads and lists one entry per CDR3 protein. The sample has approximately 960,000 distinct CDR3 sequences, almost 30% seen once; the top ten hold roughly 10%. The sample was also linked to a second study, of T cells of mothers and their children.

The sample was blood. The receptor source for this set is a woman in her thirties or forties in good health.

This clonotype was counted a few times. The genes are TRBV2 and TRBJ2-7, with a possible D match to TRBD1 (6 bases). CDR3 length equals 15 residues. V lost 6 bases and J lost 2, with 17 bases in between. In germline, CDR1 is SNHLY, CDR2 FYNNEI. The CDR3 loop is CASRGPGHQPYEQYF. The CDR3 nucleotides read TGTGCCAGCAGGGGACCGGGACATCAACCCTACGAGCAGTACTTC.

This sequence joins TRBV10-3 and TRBJ2-5; a possible D gene is TRBD1 (6 bases). The CDR3 is 12 amino acids. Trimming cost V 3 bases and J 9 bases, with 11 bases left between them. Germline V gene lookup returns CDR1 ENHRY and CDR2 SYGVKD. The CDR3 DNA is TGTGCCATCAGTGACCCTGGACAGCCCCAGTACTTC. Its protein is CAISDPGQPQYF.

This clonotype was counted a few times. The chain joins TRBV27 to TRBJ2-5, with a weak D call TRBD2 (5 bases). Deletions cut 8 bases from V and 11 bases from J, with 21 bases between. The germline V gene has CDR1 MNHEY and CDR2 SMNVEV (reference sequence). The CDR3 length is 13 residues. CDR3 nucleotide sequence: TGTGCCAGCGGTCTGGGCGCCCTTGGGGAGCAGTACTTC. It is translated as CASGLGALGEQYF.

The chain recombines TRBV7-9 with TRBJ2-2, with D possibly matching TRBD1 (6 bases). V lost 5 bases to trimming and J lost 0 bases, with 10 bases between them. The CDR3 has 15 residues. Per the germline V gene, CDR1 is SEHNR and CDR2 is FQNEAQ (reference sequence). The CDR3, as DNA: TGTGCCAGCAGCGCAGGACAGCCGAACACCGGGGAGCTGTTTTTT. Its translation is CASSAGQPNTGELFF.

The table lists this clonotype with a few counts. The V call is TRBV12-3 or TRBV12-4, the J call TRBJ1-3; D gene ambiguous. Deletions cut 3 bases from V and 0 bases from J, with 6 bases between. The CDR3 loop spans 14 amino acids. The CDR3 loop reads CASSLAASGNTIYF. CDR3 bases: TGTGCCAGCAGTTTGGCCGCCTCTGGAAACACCATATATTTT.

Worth noting for this clonotype: An end of the junction differs from the germline gene, which may be a read error. The chain couples TRBV7-2 to TRBJ2-1; no clear D gene. The CDR3 extends over 15 amino acids. Per the germline V gene, CDR1 is SGHTA and CDR2 is FQGNSA. The CDR3 region has the DNA TGTGCCGGCAGCTTATCGGGTACCTCCTACAATGAGCAGTTCTTC. This encodes CAGSLSGTSYNEQFF.

The table lists this clonotype with many counts. The chain employs TRBV29-1 and TRBJ2-7; tentative D call: TRBD2 (6 bases). Per the germline V gene, CDR1 is SQVTM and CDR2 is ANQGSEA. V lost 4 bases and J 3 bases, leaving 10 bases between the germline ends. The CDR3 is 12 amino acids. CDR3 sequence (DNA): TGCAGCGTTGGAGGAGGGAGCTACGAGCAGTACTTC. Encoded protein: CSVGGGSYEQYF.

This clonotype was seen repeatedly, ten times or more. This chain connects TRBV6-6 to TRBJ1-2; 8 nucleotides agree with TRBD1. This CDR3 comprises 14 residues. The ends lost 4 bases at V and 6 bases at J; junction bases unmatched: 7. Germline values: CDR1 MNHNY, CDR2 SVGAGI (reference sequence). The CDR3 here is CASSSTGEGHGYTF. The CDR3, as DNA: TGTGCCAGCAGTTCGACAGGGGAGGGTCATGGCTACACCTTC.

This clonotype appeared a few times. The V call is TRBV9, the J call TRBJ1-2; D perhaps matches TRBD1 (6 bases). V was pared by 3 bases and J by 0 bases, with 18 bases between. The CDR3 is 17 residues long. The germline CDR1 and CDR2 sequences are SGDLS and YYNGEE. The CDR3 bases are TGTGCCAGCAGCGCCCCCCCGGGGGGCCTATCTAACTATGGCTACACCTTC. Encoded protein: CASSAPPGGLSNYGYTF.

The J gene is TRBJ1-1, the V gene TRBV9; TRBD1 agrees at 8 bases. CDR3 length: 15 residues. V lost 2 bases and J lost 8; bases outside the gene matches: 11. CDR1 and CDR2 from the germline V gene are SGDLS and YYNGEE. DNA of the CDR3: TGTGCCAGCAGCGTGGGCCGCAGGGGGCTTGCAGAAGCTTTCTTT. Its translation: CASSVGRRGLAEAFF. Using reference TRBV9 and TRBJ1-1 for the parts outside the CDR3, the full variable domain is DSGVTQTPKHLITATGQRVTLRCSPRSGDLSVYWYQQSLDQGLQFLIQYYNGEERAKGNILERFSAQQFPDLHSELNLSSLELGDSALYFCASSVGRRGLAEAFFGQGTRLTVV.

The V call is TRBV19, the J call TRBJ1-6; weak D call: TRBD1 (6 bases). The CDR3 spans 15 residues. The V end lost 7 bases, the J end lost 7 bases, and 17 bases lay between the germline ends. Germline CDR1 and CDR2: LNHDA and SQIVND (reference sequence). The CDR3 sequence: CASTNGADRNSPLHF. Here the CDR3 DNA reads TGTGCCAGTACCAATGGGGCTGACAGGAATTCACCCCTCCACTTT.

Notes on this clonotype: The conserved phenylalanine or tryptophan normally closing the CDR3 is absent here, so this likely arose from a read error. V and J are TRBV20-1 and TRBJ2-4, with D possibly matching TRBD2 (6 bases). The CDR3 is made up of 13 amino acids. Trimming cost V 5 bases and J 0 bases, with 8 bases left between them. Germline V CDR1 and CDR2: DFQATT, SNEGSKA (reference sequence). CDR3 protein: CSAGGLAKNIQYP. CDR3 nucleotide sequence: TGCAGTGCTGGGGGACTAGCCAAAAACATTCAGTACCCC.

In its sample, this clonotype was seen once. A single base separates this from a much larger clone, so it may be a read error. CDR3 nucleotide sequence: TGCAGTGATAGAGTTCTAGCGGGGGGCCGAACGCAGTTCTTC. Translating gives CSDRVLAGGRTQFF. This rearrangement joins TRBV20-1 to TRBJ2-1; 11 nucleotides line up with TRBD2. Looked up from germline, CDR1 is DFQATT and CDR2 is SNEGSKA (reference sequence). CDR3 size: 14 residues.

Comments on this clonotype: Being one base from a much bigger clone, this may be a read error. The genes are TRBV4-1 and TRBJ2-4; 8 bases map to TRBD1. The end of the DNA aligns better with TRBJ2-7, so the J call may be wrong. Germline V gene sequence: CDR1 MGHRA, CDR2 YSYEKL. The CDR3 is 15 residues long. CDR3 sequence (DNA): TGCGCCAGCAGCCAAGCTCCGGGACAGGCCTACGAGCAGTACTTC. The encoded protein is CASSQAPGQAYEQYF.

Ten or more counts support this clonotype. The chain couples TRBV20-1 to TRBJ2-7; D call uncertain. This CDR3 is 14 amino acids long. Germline loops: CDR1 DFQATT, CDR2 SNEGSKA (reference sequence). V lost 1 base and J lost 2, with 12 bases in between. The CDR3 DNA is TGCAGTGCTAGAGCAGACGTCCTACCCTACGAGCAGTACTTC. It is translated as CSARADVLPYEQYF.

The rearrangement links TRBV20-1 to TRBJ1-6, with D perhaps TRBD1 (6 bases). This CDR3 is built from 14 residues. Germline CDR1 is DFQATT and CDR2 is SNEGSKA (reference sequence). Trimming pared 0 bases from V and 10 bases from J, leaving 13 bases between. The CDR3 DNA reads TGCAGTGCTAGAGACAGGGGCATTGTCTCACCCCTCCACTTT. Its protein product is CSARDRGIVSPLHF.

There are many counts of this clonotype. The chain has TRBV4-1 and TRBJ2-1; D not resolved. The V end lost 1 base, the J end lost 6 bases, and 4 bases lay between the germline ends. Germline CDR1 reads MGHRA; CDR2 reads YSYEKL. The CDR3 runs 12 residues. In DNA, the CDR3 is TGCGCCAGCAGCCAAGTATTCAATGAGCAGTTCTTC. Its translation: CASSQVFNEQFF.